This T cell receptor (beta chain) was recorded in a study of response to subunit inactivated influenza vaccine. The CDR3 extends over 11 amino acids. V gave up 7 bases and J gave up 6 bases, with 9 bases separating them. Germline V gene lookup returns CDR1 SQVTM and CDR2 ANQGSEA. Using its own MiXCR run on the RT-PCR reads, TCRdb lists one record per CDR3 protein. The sample includes roughly 650,000 distinct CDR3 sequences, around 15% of them seen just once. About this clonotype itself: Its antigen is not known.

General observations from the study: The authors suggested that few new T cells are recruited per seasonal influenza vaccination.

This specimen was PBMCs from blood, taken less than 15 days before vaccination. The sequence derives from a man aged 45-60 years who received an inactivated influenza vaccine. The V call is TRBV29-1, the J call TRBJ2-2, with TRBD2 as a possible D gene (5 bases). The CDR3 region is CSALGSGELFF. CDR3 bases: TGCAGCGCACTAGGGTCCGGGGAGCTGTTTTTT.